This TCR beta chain appears in the sequencing data of a study of blood T cell repertoires in COVID-19. Whole-study context: There were acute and convalescent COVID-19 samples, and they came from the United States, Italy and Spain. PBMCs, B-cell-depleted T cells, or T cells provided the cDNA or gDNA that made up the material.

Germline CDR1 reads LGHDT; CDR2 reads YNNKEL (reference sequence). The CDR3 is 11 amino acids. V lost 1 base and J lost 4, with 2 bases in between. As regards this clone: This sample includes further DNA sequences coding for the same CDR3.

Original processing notes: Quantification of nucleated cells was approximated via reference gene primer amplification. Using immunoSEQ multiplex PCR, the repertoire was profiled, and TCRdb retains in-frame clones only, with some absent. The D gene and trimming were derived from the DNA, and the V and J assignments and clone size from that table. Of roughly 120,000 clones listed, more than 60% were seen once; the top ten hold roughly 2.7%. The TCR sequence derives from a man aged 50 to 60 with acute or convalescent COVID-19. The rearrangement uses TRBV3-1 (or the pseudogene TRBV3-2) and TRBJ2-7, with D unresolved. The sample taken for sequencing was peripheral blood. Here the CDR3 DNA reads TGTGCCAGCAGCCAAGCGTACGAGCAGTACTTC. This sequence encodes CASSQAYEQYF.